This T cell receptor beta chain was captured in a study of blood T cell repertoires in COVID-19. Germline V gene data show CDR1 as LGHNA and CDR2 as YSLEER. V was pared by 0 bases and J by 6 bases, with 15 bases of the junction left unmatched. This CDR3 is built from 19 residues. The method was immunoSEQ multiplex PCR; TCRdb's version includes in-frame clones alone and lacks a portion of them. The profile shows about 250,000 clones, about 90% of them singletons. Sequencing input: peripheral blood. The sequence derives from a man of 80 years or more with acute or convalescent COVID-19. The chain couples TRBV4-3 to TRBJ1-5, with 9 positions matching TRBD1. CDR3 DNA: TGCGCCAGCAGCCAAGATCGGTTTTCCGGGACAGGGAGATCTCAGCCCCAGCATTTT. Amino acids: CASSQDRFSGTGRSQPQHF.